This TCR beta chain was captured by sequencing in a study of blood T cell repertoires in COVID-19. The CDR3 is 15 amino acids. V was trimmed by 0 bases and J by 3 bases, leaving 11 bases between them. Germline V gene sequence: CDR1 SGHDT, CDR2 YYEEEE. Methods used by the authors: Amplification of reference gene primers was used by the study to estimate nucleated cell counts. The protocol was immunoSEQ multiplex PCR, while the TCRdb copy is restricted to in-frame clones and leaves out a portion. The V and J calls and clone size are taken from that table; D and trimming were inferred from the DNA. The table includes more than 150,000 clones, 80% to 90% detected once.

This chain connects TRBV5-6 to TRBJ2-3, with D tentatively TRBD1 (6 bases). The sample was peripheral blood. This clonotype originated in a man younger than 40 with active or convalescent COVID-19. The CDR3, as DNA: TGTGCCAGCAGCTTGGCCCGGCAGGGGACAGATACGCAGTATTTT. As protein: CASSLARQGTDTQYF.